One and the same sample provided the 5 T cell receptor beta chains below, sequenced in a study of T cell responses to AZD1222 COVID-19 vaccine. Clones were sequenced by immunoSEQ multiplex PCR, and TCRdb holds only the in-frame ones, with some missing. Of about 180,000 clones in the sample, about 92% were seen once. The sequencing used peripheral blood, collected on day 0 of AZD1222 vaccination. These receptors originate from an adult in good health.

The rearrangement uses TRBV12-3 or TRBV12-4 and TRBJ2-7, with D uncertain. CDR3 size: 13 residues. V lost 3 bases and J lost 0, with 6 bases in between. The CDR3 nucleotides read TGTGCCAGCAGTTTTCCAGGCTCCTACGAGCAGTACTTC. Amino acids: CASSFPGSYEQYF.

Here the CDR3 DNA reads TGTGCCAGCAGAGGGCCGGGGGGCTGGAACACTGAAGCTTTCTTT. Protein product: CASRGPGGWNTEAFF. The rearrangement joins TRBV2 to TRBJ1-1, with a possible D match to TRBD1 (6 bases). CDR1 and CDR2 (germline): SNHLY, FYNNEI. V shed 6 bases and J shed 1 base, with 15 bases lying between them. The length of the CDR3 is 15 residues.

The V and J genes are TRBV23-1 and TRBJ1-5; D is undetermined. TRBV23-1 has ORF status, its function being uncertain. V dropped 3 bases and J dropped 4 bases, with 13 bases sitting between them. This CDR3 is 15 amino acids long. CDR3 nucleotides: TGCGCCAGCAGTCACGAGGTCTTTCGGAATCAGCCCCAGCATTTT. It specifies CASSHEVFRNQPQHF.

This clone has only one observation. J is TRBJ1-2 and V is TRBV14, with D possibly being TRBD1 (6 bases). There are 14 residues in the CDR3. V was pared by 4 bases and J by 4 bases, with 13 bases between. Germline V gene lookup returns CDR1 SGHDN and CDR2 FVKESK. This CDR3 is CASSPRGAGYGYTF. The CDR3 DNA reads TGTGCCAGCAGCCCGCGGGGGGCAGGCTATGGCTACACCTTC.

This chain connects TRBV27 to TRBJ2-1, with D hard to call. In germline, CDR1 is MNHEY, CDR2 SMNVEV (reference sequence). V dropped 6 bases and J dropped 5 bases, with 17 bases sitting between them. The CDR3 totals 15 residues. CDR3 nucleotides: TGTGCCAGCAGGCCCGAGAACCTAGGAGACAATGAGCAGTTCTTC. Its translation: CASRPENLGDNEQFF.